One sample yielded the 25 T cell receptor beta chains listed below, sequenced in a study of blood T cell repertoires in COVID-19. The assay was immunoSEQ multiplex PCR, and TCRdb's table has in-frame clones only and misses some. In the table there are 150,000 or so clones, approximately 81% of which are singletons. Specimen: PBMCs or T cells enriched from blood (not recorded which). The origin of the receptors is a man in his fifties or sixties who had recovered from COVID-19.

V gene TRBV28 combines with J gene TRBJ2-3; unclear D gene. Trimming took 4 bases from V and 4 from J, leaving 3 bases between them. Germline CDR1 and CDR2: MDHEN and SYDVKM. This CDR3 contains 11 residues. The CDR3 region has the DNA TGTGCCAGCAGTTCGGCAGATACGCAGTATTTT. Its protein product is CASSSADTQYF.

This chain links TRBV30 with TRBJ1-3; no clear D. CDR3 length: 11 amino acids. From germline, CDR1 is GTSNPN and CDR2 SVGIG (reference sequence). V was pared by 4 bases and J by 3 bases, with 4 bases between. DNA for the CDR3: TGTGCCTGGATTATTGGAAACACCATATATTTT. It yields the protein CAWIIGNTIYF.

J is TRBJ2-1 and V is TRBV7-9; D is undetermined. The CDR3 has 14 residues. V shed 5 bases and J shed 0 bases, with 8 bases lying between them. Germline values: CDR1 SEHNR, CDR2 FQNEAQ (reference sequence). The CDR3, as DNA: TGTGCCAGCAGCCCGAGCGCCTCCTACAATGAGCAGTTCTTC. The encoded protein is CASSPSASYNEQFF.

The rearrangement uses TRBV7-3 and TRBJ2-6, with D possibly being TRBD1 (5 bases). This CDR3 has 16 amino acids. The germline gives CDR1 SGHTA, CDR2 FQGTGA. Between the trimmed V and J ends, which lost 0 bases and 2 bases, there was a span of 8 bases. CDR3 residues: CASSLTAGPGANVLTF. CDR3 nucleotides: TGTGCCAGCAGCTTAACTGCAGGGCCTGGGGCCAACGTCCTGACTTTC.

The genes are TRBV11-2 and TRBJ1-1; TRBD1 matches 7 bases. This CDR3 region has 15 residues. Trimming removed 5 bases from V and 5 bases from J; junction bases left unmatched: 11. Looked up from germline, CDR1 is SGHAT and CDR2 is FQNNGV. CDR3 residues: CASSLLTGPRTEAFF. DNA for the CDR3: TGTGCCAGCAGCCTCCTGACAGGGCCAAGGACTGAAGCTTTCTTT.

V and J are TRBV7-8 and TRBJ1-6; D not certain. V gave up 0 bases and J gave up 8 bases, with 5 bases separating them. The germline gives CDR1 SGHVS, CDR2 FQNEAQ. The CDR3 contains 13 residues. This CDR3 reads CASSLATDSPLHF. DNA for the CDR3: TGTGCCAGCAGCTTAGCTACGGATTCACCCCTCCACTTT.

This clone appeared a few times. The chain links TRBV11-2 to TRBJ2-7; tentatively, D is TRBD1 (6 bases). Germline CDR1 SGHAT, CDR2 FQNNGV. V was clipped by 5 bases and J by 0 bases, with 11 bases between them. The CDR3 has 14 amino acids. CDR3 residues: CASSQDSNSYEQYF. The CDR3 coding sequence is TGTGCCAGCAGCCAGGACAGTAACTCCTACGAGCAGTACTTC.

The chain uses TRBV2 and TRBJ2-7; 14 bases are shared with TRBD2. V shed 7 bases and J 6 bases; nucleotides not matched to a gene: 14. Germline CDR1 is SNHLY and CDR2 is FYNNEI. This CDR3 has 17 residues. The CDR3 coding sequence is TGTGCCAGCATTCGACCACTTACGACTAGCGGGAGGGCCGAGCAGTACTTC. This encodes CASIRPLTTSGRAEQYF.

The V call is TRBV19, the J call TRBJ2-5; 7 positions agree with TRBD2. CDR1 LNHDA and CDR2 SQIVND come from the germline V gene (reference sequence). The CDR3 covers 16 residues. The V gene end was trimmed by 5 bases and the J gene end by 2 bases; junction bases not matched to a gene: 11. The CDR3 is CASSVTGTGGQETQYF. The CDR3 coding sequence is TGTGCCAGTAGTGTTACCGGGACGGGGGGACAAGAGACCCAGTACTTC.

The CDR3 sequence: CASTTSGANVLTF. The DNA of the CDR3 is TGTGCCAGCACTACCTCTGGGGCCAACGTCCTGACTTTC. The J gene is TRBJ2-6, the V gene TRBV2, with D uncertain. V was trimmed by 7 bases and J by 0 bases, leaving 4 bases between them. Germline V gene lookup returns CDR1 SNHLY and CDR2 FYNNEI. This CDR3 has 13 residues.

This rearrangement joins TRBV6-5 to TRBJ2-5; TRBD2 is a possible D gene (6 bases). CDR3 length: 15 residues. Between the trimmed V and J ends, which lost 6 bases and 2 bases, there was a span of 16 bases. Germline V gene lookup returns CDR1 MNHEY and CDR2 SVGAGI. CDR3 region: CASRSRGNLQETQYF. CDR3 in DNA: TGTGCCAGCAGGTCGCGGGGAAACCTGCAAGAGACCCAGTACTTC.

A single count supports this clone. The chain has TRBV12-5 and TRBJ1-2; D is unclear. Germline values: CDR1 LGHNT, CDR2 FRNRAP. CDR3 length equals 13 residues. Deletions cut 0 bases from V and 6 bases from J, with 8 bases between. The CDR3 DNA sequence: TGTGCTAGTGGTTTGGTAGGAGGGAATGGCTACACCTTC. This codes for CASGLVGGNGYTF.

As DNA, the CDR3 is TGCGCCAGCAGCCCTACTAGCGGGAAAGAGACCCAGTACTTC. Its protein product is CASSPTSGKETQYF. The rearrangement joins TRBV5-1 to TRBJ2-5; 10 bases match TRBD2. After removal of 4 bases from V and 3 bases from J, the junction contained 3 bases not matched to a gene. The CDR3 is 14 residues long. Germline loops: CDR1 SGHRS, CDR2 YFSETQ.

The CDR3 DNA reads as TGCGCCAGCAGCTTGGGCGGCCTCCCAACCTACGAGCAGTACTTC. Protein product: CASSLGGLPTYEQYF. This chain uses TRBV5-1 with TRBJ2-7; D is ambiguous. V lost 0 bases, J lost 2 bases, and 12 bases lay in between. CDR3 length: 15 amino acids. The germline V gene has CDR1 SGHRS and CDR2 YFSETQ.

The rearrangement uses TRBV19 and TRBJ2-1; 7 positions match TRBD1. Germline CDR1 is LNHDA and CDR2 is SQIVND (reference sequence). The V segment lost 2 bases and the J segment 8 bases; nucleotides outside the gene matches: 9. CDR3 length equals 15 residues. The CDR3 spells CASSIRGGGVDEQFF. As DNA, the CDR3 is TGTGCCAGTAGTATACGAGGGGGCGGTGTGGATGAGCAGTTCTTC. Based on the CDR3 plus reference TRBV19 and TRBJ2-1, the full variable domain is DGGITQSPKYLFRKEGQNVTLSCEQNLNHDAMYWYRQDPGQGLRLIYYSQIVNDFQKGDIAEGYSVSREKKESFPLTVTSAQKNPTAFYLCASSIRGGGVDEQFFGPGTRLTVL.

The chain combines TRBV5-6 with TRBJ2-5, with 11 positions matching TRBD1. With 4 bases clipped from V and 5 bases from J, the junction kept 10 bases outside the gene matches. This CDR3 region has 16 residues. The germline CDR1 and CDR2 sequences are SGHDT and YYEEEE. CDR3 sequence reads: CASSPDRGRSPETQYF. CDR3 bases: TGTGCCAGCAGCCCGGACAGGGGGCGCAGTCCGGAGACCCAGTACTTC.

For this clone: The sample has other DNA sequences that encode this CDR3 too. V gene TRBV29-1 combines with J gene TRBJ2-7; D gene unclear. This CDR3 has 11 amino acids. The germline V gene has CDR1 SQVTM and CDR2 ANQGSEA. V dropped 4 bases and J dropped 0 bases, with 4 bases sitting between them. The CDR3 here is CSVGVSYEQYF. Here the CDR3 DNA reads TGCAGCGTTGGCGTCTCCTACGAGCAGTACTTC.

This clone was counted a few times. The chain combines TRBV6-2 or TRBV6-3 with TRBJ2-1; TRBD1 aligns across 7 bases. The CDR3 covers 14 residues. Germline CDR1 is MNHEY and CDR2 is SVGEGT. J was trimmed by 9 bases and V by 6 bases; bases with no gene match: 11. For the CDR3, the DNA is TGTGCCAGCAGCTCCAGGGACAGAGACGGTGAGCAGTTCTTC. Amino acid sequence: CASSSRDRDGEQFF.

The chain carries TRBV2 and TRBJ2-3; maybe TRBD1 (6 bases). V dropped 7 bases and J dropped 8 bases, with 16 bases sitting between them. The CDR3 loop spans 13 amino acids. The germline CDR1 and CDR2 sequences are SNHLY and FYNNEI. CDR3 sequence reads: CASTDIQGGTQYF. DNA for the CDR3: TGTGCCAGCACGGACATACAGGGCGGTACGCAGTATTTT.

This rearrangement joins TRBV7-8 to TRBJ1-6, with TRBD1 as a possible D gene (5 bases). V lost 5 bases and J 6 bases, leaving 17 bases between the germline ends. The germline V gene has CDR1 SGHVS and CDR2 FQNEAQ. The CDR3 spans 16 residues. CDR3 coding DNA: TGTGCCAGCAGCCTCCGGGGGGGGAGGCCTAATTCACCCCTCCACTTT. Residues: CASSLRGGRPNSPLHF.

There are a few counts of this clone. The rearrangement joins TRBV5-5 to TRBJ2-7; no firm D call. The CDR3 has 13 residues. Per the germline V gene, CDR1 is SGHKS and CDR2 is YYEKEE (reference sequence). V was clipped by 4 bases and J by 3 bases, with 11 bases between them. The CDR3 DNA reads TGTGCCAGCAGCGGTCGATCTAACTACGAGCAGTACTTC. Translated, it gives CASSGRSNYEQYF.

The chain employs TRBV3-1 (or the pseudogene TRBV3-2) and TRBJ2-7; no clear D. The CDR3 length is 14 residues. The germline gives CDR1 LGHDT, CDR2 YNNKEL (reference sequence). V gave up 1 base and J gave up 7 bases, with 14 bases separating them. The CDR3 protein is CASSQAVGLREQYF. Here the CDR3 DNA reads TGTGCCAGCAGCCAAGCGGTTGGGCTCCGGGAGCAGTACTTC.

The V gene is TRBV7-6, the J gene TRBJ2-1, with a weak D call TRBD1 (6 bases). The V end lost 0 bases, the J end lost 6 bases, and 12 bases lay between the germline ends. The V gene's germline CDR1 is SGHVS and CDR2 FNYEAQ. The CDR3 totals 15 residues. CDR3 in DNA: TGTGCCAGCAGCTTAGCAACAGGGACCGGCAATGAGCAGTTCTTC. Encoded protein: CASSLATGTGNEQFF.

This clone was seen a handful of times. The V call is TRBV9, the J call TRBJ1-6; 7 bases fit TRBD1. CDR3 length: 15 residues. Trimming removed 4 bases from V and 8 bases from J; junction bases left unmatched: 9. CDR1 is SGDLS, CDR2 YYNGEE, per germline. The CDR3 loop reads CASSRGEDRHSPLHF. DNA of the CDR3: TGTGCCAGCAGCCGGGGTGAGGACAGGCATTCACCCCTCCACTTT. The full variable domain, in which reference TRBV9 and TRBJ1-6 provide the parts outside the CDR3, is DSGVTQTPKHLITATGQRVTLRCSPRSGDLSVYWYQQSLDQGLQFLIQYYNGEERAKGNILERFSAQQFPDLHSELNLSSLELGDSALYFCASSRGEDRHSPLHFGNGTRLTVT.

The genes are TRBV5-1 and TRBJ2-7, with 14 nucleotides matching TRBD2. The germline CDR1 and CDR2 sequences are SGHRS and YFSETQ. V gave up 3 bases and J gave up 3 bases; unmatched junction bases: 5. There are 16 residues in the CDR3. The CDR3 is CASSWGTSGGFYEQYF. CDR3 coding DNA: TGCGCCAGCAGCTGGGGGACTAGCGGGGGTTTCTACGAGCAGTACTTC.